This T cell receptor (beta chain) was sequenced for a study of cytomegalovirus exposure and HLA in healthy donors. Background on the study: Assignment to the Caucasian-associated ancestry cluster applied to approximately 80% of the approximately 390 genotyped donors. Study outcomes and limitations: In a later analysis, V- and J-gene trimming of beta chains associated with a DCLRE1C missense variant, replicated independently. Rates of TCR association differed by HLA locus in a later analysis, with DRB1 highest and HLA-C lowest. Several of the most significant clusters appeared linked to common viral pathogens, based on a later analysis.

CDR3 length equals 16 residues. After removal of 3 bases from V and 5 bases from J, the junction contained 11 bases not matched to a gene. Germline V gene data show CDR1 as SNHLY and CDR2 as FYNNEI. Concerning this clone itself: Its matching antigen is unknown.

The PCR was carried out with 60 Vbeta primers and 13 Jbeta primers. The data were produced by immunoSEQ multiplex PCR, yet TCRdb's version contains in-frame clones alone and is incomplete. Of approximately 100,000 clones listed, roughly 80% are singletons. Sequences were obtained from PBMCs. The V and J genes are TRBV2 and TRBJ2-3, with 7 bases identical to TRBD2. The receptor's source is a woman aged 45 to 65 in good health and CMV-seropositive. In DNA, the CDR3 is TGTGCCAGCAGTGAGGCATGGGCTAGCGGCAAAGATACGCAGTATTTT. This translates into CASSEAWASGKDTQYF.